This entry features one T cell receptor beta chain sequence. Antigen unknown. This sample was included in a study of cytomegalovirus exposure and HLA in healthy donors. Study-wide points: Some segments of the V type, notably TRBV6-2 and TRBV6-3, were excluded as indistinguishable. A previous analysis found most TCR beta V segments productive roughly 90% or roughly 30% of the time. One variant, a missense change in DCLRE1C, was linked in a later analysis to TCR beta V- and J-gene trimming.

V trimming: 3 bases; J trimming: 5 bases; junction bases outside the gene matches: 6. There are 15 residues in the CDR3. Looked up from germline, CDR1 is SGHNT and CDR2 is YYREEE (reference sequence). Primers for the PCR totalled 60 Vbeta and 13 Jbeta. Profiled with immunoSEQ multiplex PCR; TCRdb holds only in-frame clones, not every one. The sample contains fewer than 200,000 clones, roughly 80% of which appear only once. Donors were ostensibly healthy at sampling, although undocumented immune exposures were probable. The chain uses TRBV5-4 and TRBJ2-1, with 9 bases identical to TRBD1. The sample consisted of PBMCs. This TCR derives from a man in his thirties or forties in good health and CMV-seronegative. CDR3 bases: TGTGCCAGCAGCTCGACAGGGGGACTACACAATGAGCAGTTCTTC. Amino acid sequence: CASSSTGGLHNEQFF.